These T cell receptor beta chains were read from a single sample in a study of blood T cell repertoires in COVID-19. TCRdb keeps only in-frame clones here, not all; method: immunoSEQ multiplex PCR. The sample shows 200,000 to 250,000 clones, roughly 88% of them seen only once. Source material: PBMCs or T cells enriched from blood (not recorded which). These receptors were obtained from a woman between 45 and 65 years old with acute COVID-19. CDR3s include the opening cysteine and the closing phenylalanine or tryptophan. A D gene is named only where the DNA matches it firmly. Clone sizes are given selectively: once, few, many, or a class where the clone is expanded.

abundance,d_gene,v_gene,j_gene,CDR3nt,CDR3aa
-,TRBD1,TRBV7-3,TRBJ2-1,TGTGCCAGCAGCCTGGACAGGCCGAGGGTGAATGAGCAGTTCTTC,CASSLDRPRVNEQFF
-,TRBD1,TRBV30,TRBJ1-5,TGTGCCTGGAGTCGACAGGGAAATCAGCCCCAGCATTTT,CAWSRQGNQPQHF
-,-,TRBV20-1,TRBJ1-2,TGCAGTGCTAGACCGAACTATGGCTACACCTTC,CSARPNYGYTF
-,-,TRBV5-1,TRBJ1-1,TGCGCCAGCAGACCCCCCGGGTTGGGCACTGAAGCTTTCTTT,CASRPPGLGTEAFF
-,TRBD2,TRBV12-3/TRBV12-4,TRBJ2-1,TGTGCCACATGGGGGGGGTTCTACAATGAGCAGTTCTTC,CATWGGFYNEQFF
-,-,TRBV2,TRBJ2-1,TGTGCCAGCAGCCCCAGCGGGTGGAGACCCGGGGAGTTCTTC,CASSPSGWRPGEFF
-,TRBD1,TRBV29-1,TRBJ1-3,TGCAGCGTTGAACGGGACAGAGGAAACACCATATATTTT,CSVERDRGNTIYF
-,TRBD1,TRBV6-5,TRBJ1-4,TGTGCCAGCAGGGCGACAGGGGGTTTTGAAAAACTGTTTTTT,CASRATGGFEKLFF
-,TRBD2,TRBV7-9,TRBJ2-3,TGTGCCAGCAGCCCCTGGGGGGGAAGGGGCACAGATACGCAGTATTTT,CASSPWGGRGTDTQYF
-,-,TRBV27,TRBJ2-7,TGTGCCAGCATGGGGCACCCGAACTCCTACGAGCAGTACTTC,CASMGHPNSYEQYF
-,TRBD1,TRBV19,TRBJ1-2,TGTGCCAGCCGACAGGGAAACTATGGCTACACCTTC,CASRQGNYGYTF
-,-,TRBV14,TRBJ2-1,TGTGCCAGCAGCCAGACCCGTCTAGCTTCCTACAATGAGCAGTTCTTC,CASSQTRLASYNEQFF
-,-,TRBV10-3,TRBJ2-5,TGTGCCATCAGTGAATCTAGTCGGGAGACCCAGTACTTC,CAISESSRETQYF
-,-,TRBV13,TRBJ1-1,TGTGCCAGCAGCTTAGGTGGGGCCATGAACACTGAAGCTTTCTTT,CASSLGGAMNTEAFF
-,TRBD1,TRBV28,TRBJ1-2,TGTGCCAGCAGTTCCTCCGGGACAGGGTTTGGCTACACCTTC,CASSSSGTGFGYTF
-,-,TRBV10-3,TRBJ1-4,TGTGCCATCAGTGAGTCGGGAGAAGGTGAAAAACTGTTTTTT,CAISESGEGEKLFF
-,-,TRBV19,TRBJ2-5,TGTGCCAGTAGTACCCCGGACAGCACAGAGACCCAGTACTTC,CASSTPDSTETQYF
-,-,TRBV21-1,TRBJ2-3,TGTGCCAGCAGCCTGAGCGCGGATACGCAGTATTTT,CASSLSADTQYF
-,-,TRBV12-5,TRBJ2-2,TGTGCTAGTGGTTTGTGGGGGCGGGCCGGGGAGCTGTTTTTT,CASGLWGRAGELFF
-,TRBD1,TRBV30,TRBJ1-2,TGTGCCTGGAGTAAATCCGGGACAGGGTCTTTCTATGGCTACACCTTC,CAWSKSGTGSFYGYTF
-,-,TRBV5-4,TRBJ2-5,TGTGCCAGCAGCTTGGGAGGCGGGTTGGGTGAGACCCAGTACTTC,CASSLGGGLGETQYF
-,TRBD1,TRBV6-5,TRBJ2-3,TGTGCCAGCAGTTCCGGGACAGGGTACACAGATACGCAGTATTTT,CASSSGTGYTDTQYF
-,-,TRBV2,TRBJ2-1,TGTGCCAGCGGACTGATAAACAATGAGCAGTTCTTC,CASGLINNEQFF
-,-,TRBV3-1/TRBV3-2,TRBJ2-7,TGTGCCAGCAAGTATCGCGGTGGGAGTACCTCCTACGAGCAGTACTTC,CASKYRGGSTSYEQYF
-,TRBD1,TRBV5-6,TRBJ1-2,TGTGCCAGCAGCTCGACAGGGGGCAAAGGCTACACCTTC,CASSSTGGKGYTF
-,TRBD2,TRBV28,TRBJ2-1,TGTGCCAGCAGTTTAACCCTATTTGGGAGGGACTTAGGGAATGAGCAGTTCTTC,CASSLTLFGRDLGNEQFF
-,TRBD2,TRBV4-1,TRBJ2-1,TGCGCCAGCAGCCAAGGACGGGGCGGGAGCAATGAGCAGTTCTTC,CASSQGRGGSNEQFF
-,TRBD1,TRBV5-5,TRBJ1-5,TGTGCCAGCAGCTTGGGGACAGGGTCCGGAAATCAGCCCCAGCATTTT,CASSLGTGSGNQPQHF
-,TRBD2,TRBV13,TRBJ2-1,TGTGCCAGCAGCTTAAAGGGACTAGCGGGGATCAATGAGCAGTTCTTC,CASSLKGLAGINEQFF
-,TRBD1,TRBV7-3,TRBJ2-7,TGTGCCAGCAGCCCCGGGACAGGGGGCGAGCAGTACTTC,CASSPGTGGEQYF
-,TRBD1,TRBV15,TRBJ1-1,TGTGCCACCAGCGACCGGGACAGGGGGCGAGAGGCTGAAGCTTTCTTT,CATSDRDRGREAEAFF
few,TRBD1,TRBV28,TRBJ2-7,TGTGCCAGCAGTTTGGTAGGACAGGGGGCGCGCGAGCAGTACTTC,CASSLVGQGAREQYF
-,TRBD2,TRBV6-5,TRBJ2-1,TGTGCCAGCAGGTTTTCTCTAGCGGGAGTTGATGAGCAGTTCTTC,CASRFSLAGVDEQFF
-,-,TRBV28,TRBJ2-1,TGTGCCAGCGAAACCCTAATGAGTGAGCAGTTCTTC,CASETLMSEQFF
-,TRBD1,TRBV9,TRBJ2-7,TGTGCCAGCAGCACCACAGGGGTTGGGTACGAGCAGTACTTC,CASSTTGVGYEQYF
-,TRBD1,TRBV18,TRBJ2-7,TGTGCCAGCTCACTCCCGACATCAGGGGGTACCCCTGGGTACGAGCAGTACTTC,CASSLPTSGGTPGYEQYF
-,-,TRBV15,TRBJ2-3,TGTGCCACCAGCAGCCGGGACTCTCGCACAGATACGCAGTATTTT,CATSSRDSRTDTQYF
few,TRBD1,TRBV11-1,TRBJ1-1,TGTGCCAGCAGCCTGACAGGGGACACTGAAGCTTTCTTT,CASSLTGDTEAFF
once,-,TRBV7-9,TRBJ1-5,TGTGCCAGCAGCTTAGATCTTGGTGCAGGGCCCCAGCATTTT,CASSLDLGAGPQHF
-,-,TRBV18,TRBJ1-4,TGTGCCAGCTCACGGGCAGGGCCCGAGCAACTGTTTTTT,CASSRAGPEQLFF
-,TRBD1,TRBV27,TRBJ1-2,TGTGCCAGCAGTGGGACAGGGTCTGGCTATGGCTACACCTTC,CASSGTGSGYGYTF
-,-,TRBV6-5,TRBJ2-7,TGTGCCAGCAGTTCTCCGACAGGCCCCCGAGGGGTGCAGTACTTC,CASSSPTGPRGVQYF
-,-,TRBV27,TRBJ1-4,TGTGCCAGCAGCCAAAGGACGGGAAGAAATAATGAAAAACTGTTTTTT,CASSQRTGRNNEKLFF
-,-,TRBV30,TRBJ2-7,TGTGCCTGGGGTGGAGGGCTTGAGCAGTACTTC,CAWGGGLEQYF
-,-,TRBV7-6,TRBJ1-1,TGTGCCAGCAGCTCAGAGCCTACAGTGAACACTGAAGCTTTCTTT,CASSSEPTVNTEAFF
-,TRBD1,TRBV4-3,TRBJ1-4,TGCGCCAGCAGCCAAGATCAAGGGGGCGGCGAAAAACTGTTTTTT,CASSQDQGGGEKLFF
-,TRBD2,TRBV5-5,TRBJ2-7,TGTGCCAGCAGAAGCGGACTAGCGCTTACAGTCTACGAGCAGTACTTC,CASRSGLALTVYEQYF